The TCR beta chain described here comes from a study of early T cells in non-severe SARS-CoV-2 infection. About the research overall: Unpaired chains resulted from sequencing bulk RNA of unsorted whole blood. Notes on the study in general: Matching with VDJdb favored anti-spike CD8 responses (missing private and CD4 specificities).

Unique molecular identifiers tagged individual cDNA molecules. MiXCR, run by TCRdb on the 5' RACE reads, gives a single entry per CDR3 protein. The repertoire consists of around 53,000 distinct CDR3 sequences, with around 12% occurring once and the leading ten covering over 2%. This clonotype was counted at least ten times. What it recognizes is unknown. Sequenced here: whole blood, sampled at baseline. This TCR was recovered from an adult who was a healthcare worker with PCR-confirmed SARS-CoV-2 infection or an uninfected control (not recorded which).

The CDR3 sequence is CASSQQDGTNEQFF. DNA for the CDR3: TGCGCCAGCAGCCAACAGGACGGAACCAATGAGCAGTTCTTC. V gene TRBV4-3 combines with J gene TRBJ2-1; D not resolved. CDR3 size: 14 residues. V lost 2 bases and J 6 bases, leaving 11 bases between the germline ends. CDR1 is LGHNA, CDR2 YSLEER, per germline.